This T cell receptor (beta chain) was recovered during a study of blood T cell repertoires in COVID-19. Study in general: Some COVID-19 samples were acute and others convalescent; all came from the United States, Italy and Spain. Nucleic acid was either cDNA or gDNA, and it came from T cells, B-cell-depleted T cells, or PBMCs.

Authors' data handling: Reference gene primer amplification in the assay estimated nucleated cell counts. Here immunoSEQ multiplex PCR was the method, and the copy in TCRdb shows in-frame clones only, minus some. The V and J calls and clone size come from that table; D and trimming were worked out from the DNA. The table lists nearly 250,000 clones, roughly four fifths of them singletons, with under 2% in the top ten. V lost 2 bases and J 0 bases, leaving 10 bases between the germline ends. This CDR3 region has 16 residues. Looked up from germline, CDR1 is MDHEN and CDR2 is SYDVKM. The sample taken for sequencing was peripheral blood. The rearrangement links TRBV28 to TRBJ2-2; a possible D gene is TRBD2 (5 bases). The TCR sequence derives from a woman aged 80 or older with acute or convalescent COVID-19. The chain's CDR3 is CASSLGWRANTGELFF. The CDR3 coding sequence is TGTGCCAGCAGTTTAGGCTGGCGGGCGAACACCGGGGAGCTGTTTTTT. The complete variable domain, with remaining parts taken from reference TRBV28 and TRBJ2-2, reads DVKVTQSSRYLVKRTGEKVFLECVQDMDHENMFWYRQDPGLGLRLIYFSYDVKMKEKGDIPEGYSVSREKKERFSLILESASTNQTSMYLCASSLGWRANTGELFFGEGSRLTVL.